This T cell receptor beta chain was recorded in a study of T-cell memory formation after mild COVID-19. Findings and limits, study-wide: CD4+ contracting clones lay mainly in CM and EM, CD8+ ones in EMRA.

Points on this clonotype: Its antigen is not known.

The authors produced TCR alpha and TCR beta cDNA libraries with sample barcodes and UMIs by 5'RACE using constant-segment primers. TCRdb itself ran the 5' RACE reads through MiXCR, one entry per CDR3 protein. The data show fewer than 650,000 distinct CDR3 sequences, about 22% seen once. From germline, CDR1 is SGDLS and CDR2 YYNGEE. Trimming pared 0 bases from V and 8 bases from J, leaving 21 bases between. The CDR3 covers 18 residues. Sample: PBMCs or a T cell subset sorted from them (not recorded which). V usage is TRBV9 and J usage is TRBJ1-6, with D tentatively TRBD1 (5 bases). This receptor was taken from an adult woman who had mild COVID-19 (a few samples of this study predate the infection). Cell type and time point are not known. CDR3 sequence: CASSVVPPVPGGYSPLHF. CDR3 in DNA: TGTGCCAGCAGCGTAGTACCCCCCGTACCCGGGGGGTATTCACCCCTCCACTTT.